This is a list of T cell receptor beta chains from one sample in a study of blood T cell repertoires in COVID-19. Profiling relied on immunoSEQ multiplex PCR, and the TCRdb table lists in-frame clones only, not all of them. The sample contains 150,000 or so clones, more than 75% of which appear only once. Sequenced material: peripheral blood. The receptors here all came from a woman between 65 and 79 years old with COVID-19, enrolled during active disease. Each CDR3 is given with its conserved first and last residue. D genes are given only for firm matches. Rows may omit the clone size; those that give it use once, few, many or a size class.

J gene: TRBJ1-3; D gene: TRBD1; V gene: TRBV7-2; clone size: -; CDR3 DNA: TGTGCCAGCAGCTTAGGAGGGACAGGGATCTCTGGAAACACCATATATTTT; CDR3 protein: CASSLGGTGISGNTIYF
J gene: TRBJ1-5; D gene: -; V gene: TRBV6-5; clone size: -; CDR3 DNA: TGTGCCAGCAGTTACCGTATGAGCAATCAGCCCCAGCATTTT; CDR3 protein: CASSYRMSNQPQHF
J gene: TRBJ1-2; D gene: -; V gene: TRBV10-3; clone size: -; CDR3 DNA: TGTGCCATCAGCCCCGGACGGACAGCGTATGGCTACACCTTC; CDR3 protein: CAISPGRTAYGYTF
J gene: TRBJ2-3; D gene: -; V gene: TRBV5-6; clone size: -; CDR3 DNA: TGTGCCAGCAGCTTGGGCGCTTTTACAGATACGCAGTATTTT; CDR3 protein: CASSLGAFTDTQYF
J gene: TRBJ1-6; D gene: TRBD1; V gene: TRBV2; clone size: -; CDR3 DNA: TGTGCCAGCAGCCGGGGACAGTCACTCAATTCACCCCTCCACTTT; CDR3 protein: CASSRGQSLNSPLHF
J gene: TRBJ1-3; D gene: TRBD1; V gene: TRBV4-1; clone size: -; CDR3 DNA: TGCGCCAGCAGCCAGGAACAGGGGACGGGGCTCACCATATATTTT; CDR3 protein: CASSQEQGTGLTIYF
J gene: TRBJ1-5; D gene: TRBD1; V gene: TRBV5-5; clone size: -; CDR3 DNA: TGTGCCAGCAGCTTCTCGGACACGCCAGGGGGGCCCCAGCATTTT; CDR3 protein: CASSFSDTPGGPQHF
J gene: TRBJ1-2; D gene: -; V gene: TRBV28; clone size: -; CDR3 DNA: TGTGCCAGCCTTACTGCGATCGATGGCTACACCTTC; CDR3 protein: CASLTAIDGYTF
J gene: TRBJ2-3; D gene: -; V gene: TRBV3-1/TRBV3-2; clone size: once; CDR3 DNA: TGTGCCAGCAGTCAGTTGGCAGGCCACCCTAGCACAGATACGCAGTATTTT; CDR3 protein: CASSQLAGHPSTDTQYF
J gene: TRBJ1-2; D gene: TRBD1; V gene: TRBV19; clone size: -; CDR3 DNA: TGTGCCACCCCCCCCCGGGACAGGGGGCGGAGAGGTGTGTGCGGCTACACCTTC; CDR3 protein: CATPPRDRGRRGVCGYTF
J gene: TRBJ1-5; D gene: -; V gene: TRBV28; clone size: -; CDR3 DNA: TGTGCCAGCAGTTTAGCTACAGGGTTGGTTCAGCCCCAGCATTTT; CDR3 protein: CASSLATGLVQPQHF
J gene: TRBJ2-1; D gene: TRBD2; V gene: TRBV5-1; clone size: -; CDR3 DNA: TGCGCCAGCACCTTTGGCGGGGGGGATGAGCAGTTCTTC; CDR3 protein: CASTFGGGDEQFF
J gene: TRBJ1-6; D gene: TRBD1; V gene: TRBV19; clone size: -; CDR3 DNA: TGTGCCAGTAGTGGGACAGGTTCGAGGCCCCTCCACTTT; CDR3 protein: CASSGTGSRPLHF
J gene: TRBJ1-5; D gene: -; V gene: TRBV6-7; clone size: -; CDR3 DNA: TGTGCCACCCCACGGGGCAGGGGAGGGCAGCCCCAGCATTTT; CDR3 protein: CATPRGRGGQPQHF
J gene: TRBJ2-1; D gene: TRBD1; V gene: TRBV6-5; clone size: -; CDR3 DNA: TGTGCCAGCAGAAACTCTCCGGGACAGAACAATGAGCAGTTCTTC; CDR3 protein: CASRNSPGQNNEQFF
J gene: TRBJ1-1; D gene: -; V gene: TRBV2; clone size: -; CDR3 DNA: TGTGCCAGCAGTGAAGACGGGAACACTGAAGCTTTCTTT; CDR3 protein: CASSEDGNTEAFF
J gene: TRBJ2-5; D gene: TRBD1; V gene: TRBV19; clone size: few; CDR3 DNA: TGTGCCAGCGGACAGGGGAAGACCCAGTACTTC; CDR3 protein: CASGQGKTQYF
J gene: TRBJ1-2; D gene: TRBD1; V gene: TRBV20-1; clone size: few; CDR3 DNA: TGCAGTGCTAGTGCGGGACAGGTCAACTATGGCTACACCTTC; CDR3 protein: CSASAGQVNYGYTF
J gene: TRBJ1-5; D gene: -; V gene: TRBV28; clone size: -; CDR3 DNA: TGTGCCAGCAGTGGGCCCCCCCTCCAGAGCAATCAGCCCCAGCATTTT; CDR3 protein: CASSGPPLQSNQPQHF
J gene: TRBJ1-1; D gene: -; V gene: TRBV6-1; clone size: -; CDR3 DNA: TGTGCCAGCAGTGAAGGGTACAGGCCCGAAGCTTTCTTT; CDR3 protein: CASSEGYRPEAFF
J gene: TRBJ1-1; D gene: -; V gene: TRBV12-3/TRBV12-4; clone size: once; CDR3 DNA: TGTGCCAGCAGTTTCCCGGGAGCTGAAGCTTTCTTT; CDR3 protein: CASSFPGAEAFF
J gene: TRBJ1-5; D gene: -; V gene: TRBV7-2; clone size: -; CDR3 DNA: TGTGCCAGCAGCTTCCAGGGGTATCAGCCCCAGCATTTT; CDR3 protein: CASSFQGYQPQHF
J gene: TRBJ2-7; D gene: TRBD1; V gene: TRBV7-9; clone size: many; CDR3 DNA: TGTGCCAGCAGCACCTCGACAGGGGTGGGCGAGCAGTACTTC; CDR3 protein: CASSTSTGVGEQYF
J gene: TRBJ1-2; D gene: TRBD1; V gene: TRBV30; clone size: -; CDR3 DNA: TGTGCCGGGGGTATAGGGGGCAACTATGGCTACACCTTC; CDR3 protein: CAGGIGGNYGYTF
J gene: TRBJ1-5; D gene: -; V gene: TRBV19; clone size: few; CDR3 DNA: TGTGCCAGTAGTTCTCCCTCAGGGAGCAATCAGCCCCAGCATTTT; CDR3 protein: CASSSPSGSNQPQHF
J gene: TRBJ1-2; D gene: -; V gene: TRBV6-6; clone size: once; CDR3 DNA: TGTGCCAGCAGCCCAGCAGGAGGCTATGGCTACACCTTC; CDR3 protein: CASSPAGGYGYTF
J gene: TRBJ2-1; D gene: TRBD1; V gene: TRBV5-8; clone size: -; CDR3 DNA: TGTGCCAGCAGCTTGCACACCGGGACAGCGGCCTACAATGAGCAGTTCTTC; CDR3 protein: CASSLHTGTAAYNEQFF
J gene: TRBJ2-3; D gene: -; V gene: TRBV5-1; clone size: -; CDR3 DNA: TGCGCCAGCAGGAGGAACGAGGAAGATACGCAGTATTTT; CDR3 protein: CASRRNEEDTQYF
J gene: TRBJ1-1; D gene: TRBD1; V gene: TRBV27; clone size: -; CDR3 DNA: TGTGCCAGCAGTGCCCGACAGGGGGGTAGGCTAACTGAAGCTTTCTTT; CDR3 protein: CASSARQGGRLTEAFF
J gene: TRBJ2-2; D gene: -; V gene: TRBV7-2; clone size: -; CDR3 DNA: TGTGCCAGCAGCTTATTTGAGACGAACACCGGGGAGCTGTTTTTT; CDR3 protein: CASSLFETNTGELFF
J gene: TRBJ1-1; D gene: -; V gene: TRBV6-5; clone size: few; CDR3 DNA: TGTGCCAGCGGAACCGGGACATGGAACACTGAAGCTTTCTTT; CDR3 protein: CASGTGTWNTEAFF
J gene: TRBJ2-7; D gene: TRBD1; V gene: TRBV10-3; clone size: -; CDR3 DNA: TGTGCCATCAGCCCCGGGACAGGGGGCTCCGGCTTGGCCTACGAGCAGTACTTC; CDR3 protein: CAISPGTGGSGLAYEQYF
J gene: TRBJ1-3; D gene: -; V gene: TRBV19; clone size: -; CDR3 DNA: TGTGCCAGTAGCCAGGGCCTCTCTGGAAACACCATATATTTT; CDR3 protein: CASSQGLSGNTIYF
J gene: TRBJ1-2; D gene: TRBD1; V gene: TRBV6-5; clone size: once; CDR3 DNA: TGTGCCAGCAGCTCGGACAGGAGTAACTATGGCTACACCTTC; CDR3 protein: CASSSDRSNYGYTF
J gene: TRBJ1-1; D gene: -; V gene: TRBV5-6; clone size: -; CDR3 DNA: TGTGCCAGCAGCTTGTTGGAGGTCACTGAAGCTTTCTTT; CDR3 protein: CASSLLEVTEAFF
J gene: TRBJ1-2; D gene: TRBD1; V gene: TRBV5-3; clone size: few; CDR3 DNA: TGTGCCAGAAGCTCGGTCCGACAGGGGCTCTATGGCTACACCTTC; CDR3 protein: CARSSVRQGLYGYTF
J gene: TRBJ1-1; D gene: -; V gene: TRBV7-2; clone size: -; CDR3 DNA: TGTGCCAGCAGCCTAATTCAGGGGTCGAACACTGAAGCTTTCTTT; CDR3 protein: CASSLIQGSNTEAFF
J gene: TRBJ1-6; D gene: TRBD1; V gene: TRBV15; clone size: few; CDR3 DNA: TGTGCCACCCTTTTGCGACAGGGAAGGGGCTCCTATAATTCACCCCTCCACTTT; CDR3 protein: CATLLRQGRGSYNSPLHF
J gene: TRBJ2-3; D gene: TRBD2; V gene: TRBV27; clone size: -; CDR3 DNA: TGTGCCAGCAGTCCTCGACTAGCGGGACCCGGCACAGATACGCAGTATTTT; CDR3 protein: CASSPRLAGPGTDTQYF
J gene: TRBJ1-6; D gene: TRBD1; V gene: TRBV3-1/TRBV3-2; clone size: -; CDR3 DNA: TGTGCCAGCACGACAGGGGATTCACCCCTCCACTTT; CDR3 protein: CASTTGDSPLHF
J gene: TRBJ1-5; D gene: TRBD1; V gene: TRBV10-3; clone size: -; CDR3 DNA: TGTGCCATCAGTGAGCGGGGGACAGGATGGATTCAGCCCCAGCATTTT; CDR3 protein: CAISERGTGWIQPQHF
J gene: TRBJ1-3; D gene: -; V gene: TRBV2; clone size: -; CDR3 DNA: TGTGCCAGCAGCCAACTTAGAAACACCATATATTTT; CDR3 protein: CASSQLRNTIYF
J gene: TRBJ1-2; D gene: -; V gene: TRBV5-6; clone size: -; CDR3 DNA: TGTGCCAGCAGCTCGTGGTGGGAGGCCTATGGCTACACCTTC; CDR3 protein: CASSSWWEAYGYTF
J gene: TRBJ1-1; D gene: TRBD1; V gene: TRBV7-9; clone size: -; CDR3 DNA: TGTGCCAGCAGCTTAGAGTCAGGGGGAAACACTGAAGCTTTCTTT; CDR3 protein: CASSLESGGNTEAFF
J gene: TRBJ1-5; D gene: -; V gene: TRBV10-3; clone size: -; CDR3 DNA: TGTGCCATCAGTGAGTCTGGGGGCAGGGGCGTTGATCAGCCCCAGCATTTT; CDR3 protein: CAISESGGRGVDQPQHF
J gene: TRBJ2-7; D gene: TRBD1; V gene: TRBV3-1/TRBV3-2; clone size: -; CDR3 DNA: TGTGCCAGCAGAAGTTCGGGACAGAAAGAAGAGCAGTACTTC; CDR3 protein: CASRSSGQKEEQYF
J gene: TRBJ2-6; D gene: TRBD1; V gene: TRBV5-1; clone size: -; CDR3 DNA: TGCGCCAGCAGCTTGGCCGGGACAGGGGTGCTCTCTGGGGCCAACGTCCTGACTTTC; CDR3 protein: CASSLAGTGVLSGANVLTF
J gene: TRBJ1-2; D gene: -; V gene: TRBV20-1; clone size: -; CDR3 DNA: TGCAGTGCTAGAGATTTTAGCTACACCTTC; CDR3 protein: CSARDFSYTF